A single sample is the source of the 31 T cell receptor beta chains below, sequenced in a study of T cell repertoires in cytomegalovirus infection. The antigens these receptors bind are not known. MiXCR, run by TCRdb on the reads, gives a single entry per CDR3 protein. The sample yields about 740,000 distinct CDR3 sequences, roughly a third seen once. The sample was cultured PBMCs, taken from culture after CMV antigen stimulation. Every receptor here comes from a human donor in good health (CMV status not recorded). Some clones in this sample may be carry-over from other donors' samples.

This clonotype was counted between two and nine times. This chain joins TRBV7-9 and TRBJ1-2; D unresolved. The CDR3 contains 16 residues. V dropped 1 base and J dropped 1 base, with 13 bases sitting between them. Germline-derived CDR1 and CDR2 are SEHNR and FQNEAQ (reference sequence). CDR3 sequence reads: CASSLVTAPRNYGYTF. In DNA, the CDR3 is TGTGCCAGCAGCTTAGTTACAGCGCCCCGTAACTATGGCTACACCTTC.

V usage is TRBV2 and J usage is TRBJ2-1; 15 bases line up with TRBD2. CDR1 and CDR2 (germline): SNHLY, FYNNEI. This CDR3 has 15 residues. V lost 7 bases to trimming and J lost 7 bases; unmatched junction nucleotides: 5. The CDR3 DNA follows: TGTGCCAGCACCTGGACTAGCGGGGGGGCAAATGAGCAGTTCTTC. This encodes CASTWTSGGANEQFF.

The CDR3 DNA reads as TGCGCCAGCAGCCAAGAGGATCTAGGGAGTATAAATTCACCCCTCCACTTT. Its translation: CASSQEDLGSINSPLHF. J is TRBJ1-6 and V is TRBV4-3; D is unclear. CDR3 length equals 17 residues. The germline V gene has CDR1 LGHNA and CDR2 YSLEER. The V gene lost 0 bases and the J gene lost 7 bases, with 16 bases spanning the gap.

This clonotype occurred a few times. The chain carries TRBV12-3 or TRBV12-4 and TRBJ2-1, with D perhaps TRBD1 or TRBD2 (6 bases each). Trimming left V 4 bases short and J 9 bases short, with 10 bases between. This CDR3 is built from 12 residues. CDR3 protein: CASSWGAGEQFF. The CDR3 nucleotides are TGTGCCAGCAGTTGGGGGGCGGGTGAGCAGTTCTTC.

This chain links TRBV15 with TRBJ2-3, with TRBD1 as a possible D gene (6 bases). The CDR3 sequence is 14 residues long. Germline V gene sequence: CDR1 LNHNV, CDR2 YYDKDF (reference sequence). The germline V and J ends were trimmed by 0 bases and 6 bases, with 10 bases remaining between them. The CDR3 spells CATSRDRQGDTQYF. The CDR3 bases are TGTGCCACCAGCAGAGATCGTCAGGGGGATACGCAGTATTTT.

J is TRBJ2-1 and V is TRBV6-5; the match to TRBD1 covers 8 bases. Trimming at V came to 8 bases and at J to 7 bases, leaving 7 bases not matched to a gene. From germline, CDR1 is MNHEY and CDR2 SVGAGI. CDR3 length: 13 amino acids. The CDR3 spells CASCRTGRNEQFF. In DNA, the CDR3 is TGTGCCAGCTGTAGGACAGGGAGGAATGAGCAGTTCTTC.

This clonotype was counted at least ten times. The V gene is TRBV7-8, the J gene TRBJ2-7; D tentatively fits TRBD1 or TRBD2 (5 bases each). The V gene lost 2 bases and the J gene lost 1 base, with 33 bases spanning the gap. The CDR3 consists of 22 residues. Germline values: CDR1 SGHVS, CDR2 FQNEAQ. The CDR3 region has the DNA TGTGCCAGCAGCTTATTGAGGATCTTCGCCTCCCGGGGCGAAAGGATTTCCTACGAGCAGTACTTC. This gives the protein CASSLLRIFASRGERISYEQYF.

There are a few counts of this clonotype. This chain uses TRBV20-1 with TRBJ1-5, with D tentatively TRBD1 (5 bases). The CDR3 covers 15 residues. CDR1 and CDR2 (germline): DFQATT, SNEGSKA (reference sequence). V was clipped by 0 bases and J by 0 bases, with 9 bases between them. DNA of the CDR3: TGCAGTGCTAGAGATTACGGGGCTAGCAATCAGCCCCAGCATTTT. Translation gives CSARDYGASNQPQHF.

The rearrangement uses TRBV4-1 and TRBJ2-1, with TRBD1 identical over 7 bases. J was trimmed by 5 bases and V by 4 bases; bases with no gene match: 11. Germline CDR1 and CDR2: MGHRA and YSYEKL. This CDR3 region has 16 residues. CDR3 nucleotide sequence: TGCGCCAGCAGCCGCGAGAGACAGGGTCGACACAATGAGCAGTTCTTC. Protein: CASSRERQGRHNEQFF.

The V call is TRBV5-4, the J call TRBJ1-2, with TRBD1 as a possible D gene (6 bases). Germline V gene lookup returns CDR1 SGHNT and CDR2 YYREEE (reference sequence). Trimming left V 2 bases short and J 0 bases short, with 14 bases between. The CDR3 has 16 amino acids. The CDR3 here is CASSFSYRVSNYGYTF. DNA of the CDR3: TGTGCCAGCAGCTTTAGCTACAGGGTTTCTAACTATGGCTACACCTTC.

V gene TRBV27 combines with J gene TRBJ2-1, with a tentative D call TRBD2 (6 bases). The CDR3 is made up of 15 amino acids. CDR1 is MNHEY, CDR2 SMNVEV, per germline (reference sequence). The V end was cut by 3 bases, the J end by 4 bases, with 13 bases between. The CDR3 region has the DNA TGTGCCAGCAGTTTCGGGACTCATCCTTACAATGAGCAGTTCTTC. It specifies CASSFGTHPYNEQFF.

The CDR3 sequence is CASSLLAHYNEQFF. DNA for the CDR3: TGTGCCAGCAGCTTATTGGCGCACTACAATGAGCAGTTCTTC. The chain joins TRBV7-9 to TRBJ2-1, with unresolved D. V was trimmed by 2 bases and J by 3 bases, leaving 8 bases between them. CDR3 size: 14 residues. CDR1 and CDR2 from the germline V gene are SEHNR and FQNEAQ (reference sequence). The whole variable domain, filled in from reference TRBV7-9 and TRBJ2-1, reads DTGVSQNPRHKITKRGQNVTFRCDPISEHNRLYWYRQTLGQGPEFLTYFQNEAQLEKSRLLSDRFSAERPKGSFSTLEIQRTEQGDSAMYLCASSLLAHYNEQFFGPGTRLTVL.

In nucleotides, the CDR3 is TGTGCCAGTAGTACCCCCCGGGGGGACACCGGGGAGCTGTTTTTT. Its protein product is CASSTPRGDTGELFF. The J gene is TRBJ2-2, the V gene TRBV19, with TRBD2 identical over 7 bases. The V and J ends lost 4 bases and 3 bases, in that order; junction bases with no gene match: 5. Germline V CDR1 and CDR2: LNHDA, SQIVND (reference sequence). CDR3 length: 15 amino acids.

V usage is TRBV19 and J usage is TRBJ1-1; D perhaps matches TRBD1 (6 bases). The CDR3 length is 14 residues. Trimming took off 7 bases at V and 1 base at J, with 13 bases between the two ends. CDR1 is LNHDA, CDR2 SQIVND, per germline (reference sequence). The CDR3 loop is CASTQGNKNTEAFF. CDR3 nucleotide sequence: TGTGCCAGTACCCAGGGGAATAAGAACACTGAAGCTTTCTTT.

This clonotype was seen once. The chain joins TRBV20-1 to TRBJ1-6; TRBD1 matches 8 bases. The CDR3 totals 14 residues. Germline values: CDR1 DFQATT, CDR2 SNEGSKA (reference sequence). J gave up 7 bases and V 6 bases, and 8 bases lay outside the gene matches. DNA of the CDR3: TGCAGTGCCGTGACAGGGGTGGGCAATTCACCCCTCCACTTT. This encodes CSAVTGVGNSPLHF.

This chain uses TRBV20-1 with TRBJ2-3; D is tentatively TRBD1 or TRBD2 (6 bases each). CDR1 DFQATT and CDR2 SNEGSKA come from the germline V gene (reference sequence). Trimming left V 1 base short and J 6 bases short, with 11 bases between. The CDR3 loop spans 13 amino acids. As DNA, the CDR3 is TGCAGTGCTAGAGCGGGGGCCCCGGATACGCAGTATTTT. Translation: CSARAGAPDTQYF.

This clonotype was detected ten times or more. The chain has TRBV7-8 and TRBJ2-7, with D maybe TRBD2 (6 bases). This CDR3 comprises 14 residues. V lost 0 bases and J lost 3, with 9 bases in between. The germline V gene has CDR1 SGHVS and CDR2 FQNEAQ. The CDR3 region has the DNA TGTGCCAGCAGCTTAGCCGGGACTTTCTACGAGCAGTACTTC. Translating gives CASSLAGTFYEQYF.

This clonotype was observed a few times. This chain connects TRBV25-1 to TRBJ2-7; D is uncertain. Deletions cut 4 bases from V and 2 bases from J, with 9 bases between. This CDR3 comprises 13 residues. CDR1 is MGHDK, CDR2 SYGVNS, per germline. In DNA form, the CDR3 reads TGTGCCAGCAGTGCTACGGTGACCTACGAGCAGTACTTC. Protein product: CASSATVTYEQYF.

This clonotype appeared a few times. V gene TRBV12-3 or TRBV12-4 combines with J gene TRBJ1-1; possibly TRBD1 for D (6 bases). The CDR3 is 14 residues long. Trimming stripped 3 bases from V and 3 bases from J, with 11 bases between. The CDR3 DNA sequence: TGTGCCAGCAGTTTTGGGGGGCAGGACACTGAAGCTTTCTTT. This encodes CASSFGGQDTEAFF.

The chain uses TRBV7-2 and TRBJ1-4; 9 bases match TRBD1. The CDR3 runs 16 residues. Unmatched junction bases numbered 11, after V lost 4 bases and J lost 8 bases. Germline CDR1 reads SGHTA; CDR2 reads FQGNSA. CDR3 sequence (DNA): TGTGCCAGCAGCTGGCGGACAGGGGAGGGTGGAGAAAAACTGTTTTTT. Encoded protein: CASSWRTGEGGEKLFF. The entire variable domain, with the rest obtained from reference TRBV7-2 and TRBJ1-4, is as follows: GAGVSQSPSNKVTEKGKDVELRCDPISGHTALYWYRQSLGQGLEFLIYFQGNSAPDKSGLPSDRFSAERTGGSVSTLTIQRTQQEDSAVYLCASSWRTGEGGEKLFFGSGTQLSVL.

This chain connects TRBV7-8 to TRBJ1-5; no firm D call. In germline, CDR1 is SGHVS, CDR2 FQNEAQ. There are 15 residues in the CDR3. V was clipped by 3 bases and J by 4 bases, with 13 bases between them. CDR3 protein: CASSFSRFVNQPQHF. The DNA for the CDR3 is TGTGCCAGCAGCTTCTCCAGGTTCGTGAATCAGCCCCAGCATTTT.

This clonotype showed up just a few times. The rearrangement joins TRBV11-2 to TRBJ1-1; TRBD1 agrees at 8 bases. After removal of 2 bases from V and 1 base from J, the junction contained 6 bases not matched to a gene. This CDR3 has 16 amino acids. The germline V gene has CDR1 SGHAT and CDR2 FQNNGV. The CDR3 coding sequence is TGTGCCAGCAGCTTAAACCCGCAGGGGGCGAACACTGAAGCTTTCTTT. Translated: CASSLNPQGANTEAFF.

This clonotype occurred a few times. The V gene is TRBV7-2, the J gene TRBJ1-5, with D possibly TRBD1 on 5 matching bases. The ends were cut back, 2 bases at V and 7 bases at J, with 9 bases in the middle. Per germline, CDR1 SGHTA and CDR2 FQGNSA. The CDR3 consists of 13 residues. Here the CDR3 DNA reads TGTGCCAGCAGCTTAACCAGGGAACAGCCCCAGCATTTT. Protein product: CASSLTREQPQHF. The variable domain in full, completed from reference TRBV7-2 and TRBJ1-5, reads GAGVSQSPSNKVTEKGKDVELRCDPISGHTALYWYRQSLGQGLEFLIYFQGNSAPDKSGLPSDRFSAERTGGSVSTLTIQRTQQEDSAVYLCASSLTREQPQHFGDGTRLSIL.

This CDR3 reads CASSFMGRSEQYF. The DNA of the CDR3 is TGTGCCAGCAGCTTTATGGGGCGAAGCGAGCAGTACTTC. V and J are TRBV7-2 and TRBJ2-7; perhaps TRBD1 as D (5 bases). The CDR3 runs 13 residues. V lost 3 bases and J 6 bases, leaving 12 bases between the germline ends. Germline CDR1 is SGHTA and CDR2 is FQGNSA.

The chain combines TRBV6-8 with TRBJ2-3; maybe TRBD2 (5 bases). The CDR3 is 16 amino acids. The ends were cut back, 6 bases at V and 3 bases at J, with 19 bases in the middle. CDR1 and CDR2 from the germline V gene are MNHGY and SAAAGT. CDR3 protein: CASSRVGGERTDTQYF. CDR3 coding DNA: TGTGCCAGCAGCCGCGTGGGTGGGGAGAGAACAGATACGCAGTATTTT.

This chain joins TRBV12-3 or TRBV12-4 and TRBJ1-5; D gene ambiguous. Trimming removed 7 bases at V and 6 bases at J, with 13 bases between. The CDR3 runs 13 residues. The CDR3 bases are TGTGCCAGCATCGGGGTGGGGTTTCAGCCCCAGCATTTT. Protein: CASIGVGFQPQHF.

V usage is TRBV15 and J usage is TRBJ1-1; unclear D gene. In germline, CDR1 is LNHNV, CDR2 YYDKDF (reference sequence). Trimming stripped 1 base from V and 0 bases from J, with 18 bases between. The CDR3 covers 18 residues. The CDR3: CATSRARHGRSVNTEAFF. CDR3 DNA sequence: TGTGCCACCAGCAGAGCCCGACACGGTCGATCTGTGAACACTGAAGCTTTCTTT.

This rearrangement joins TRBV18 to TRBJ1-1; D is unclear. The CDR3 extends over 15 amino acids. CDR1 is KGHSH, CDR2 LQKENI, per germline. Deletions cut 0 bases from V and 3 bases from J, with 11 bases between. CDR3 in DNA: TGTGCCAGCTCACCACCAATCGGTAGTCACACTGAAGCTTTCTTT. Translation: CASSPPIGSHTEAFF.

The chain links TRBV6-6 to TRBJ2-1, with 9 bases aligning to TRBD2. The CDR3 extends over 15 amino acids. After removal of 2 bases from V and 6 bases from J, the junction contained 5 bases not matched to a gene. Germline V gene sequence: CDR1 MNHNY, CDR2 SVGAGI (reference sequence). DNA for the CDR3: TGTGCCAGCAGTTACGGGCTAGCGGGACTCAATGAGCAGTTCTTC. The encoded protein is CASSYGLAGLNEQFF.

This sequence joins TRBV6-1 and TRBJ2-2; no firm D call. Germline values: CDR1 MNHNS, CDR2 SASEGT. V was trimmed by 8 bases and J by 12 bases, leaving 10 bases between them. There are 10 residues in the CDR3. The CDR3 coding sequence is TGTGCCAGCTTTTACCTAAAGCTGTTTTTT. Amino acid sequence: CASFYLKLFF.

This chain uses TRBV7-2 with TRBJ1-2; D remains unclear. CDR1 is SGHTA, CDR2 FQGNSA, per germline. The CDR3 extends over 15 amino acids. V was cut by 5 bases and J by 3 bases, with 16 bases left in between. The CDR3 nucleotides read TGTGCCAGCAGCCTTCAGACTACTAGTGACTATGGCTACACCTTC. Residues: CASSLQTTSDYGYTF.